This TCR beta chain was captured by sequencing in a study of blood T cells in healthy people across ages. Study conclusions and caveats: Both naive CD4+ cell counts and diversity were greater in long-lived donors than in aged donors.

Researchers isolated at least 7 million PBMCs per sample. With each sample, at least 5 micrograms of total RNA were extracted. Then a second PCR, running about 6 to 12 cycles, was carried out with a sample-barcoded 5' primer and a J-beta primer mix. Every cDNA molecule bore a tag from a template-switch adaptor containing 12 random nucleotides. TCRdb re-called the 5' RACE reads with MiXCR, one entry per CDR3 protein. The data show 700,000 or so distinct CDR3 sequences, 20% to 25% seen once. This clonotype was detected ten times or more. Its cognate antigen is unknown. The sample was blood. The receptor's source is a man aged 70 or older in good health.

The CDR3 nucleotides are TGCGCCAGCAGCTTGTTTATCAGGTTATGGACCCAGTACTTC. As protein: CASSLFIRLWTQYF. The chain joins TRBV5-1 to TRBJ2-5; D call uncertain. The CDR3 loop spans 14 amino acids. V was trimmed by 1 base and J by 7 bases, leaving 14 bases between them. Per germline, CDR1 SGHRS and CDR2 YFSETQ.